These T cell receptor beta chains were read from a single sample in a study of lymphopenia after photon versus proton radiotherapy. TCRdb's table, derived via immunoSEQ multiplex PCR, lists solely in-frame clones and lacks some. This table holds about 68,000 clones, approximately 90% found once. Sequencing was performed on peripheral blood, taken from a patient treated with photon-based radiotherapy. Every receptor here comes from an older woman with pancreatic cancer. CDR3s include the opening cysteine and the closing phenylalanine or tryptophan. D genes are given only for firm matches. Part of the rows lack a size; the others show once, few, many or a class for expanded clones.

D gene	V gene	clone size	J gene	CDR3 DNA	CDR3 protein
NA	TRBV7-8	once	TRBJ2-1	TGTGCCAGCAGCCATTCCAGGGCCAGGGCCTACAATGAGCAGTTCTTC	CASSHSRARAYNEQFF
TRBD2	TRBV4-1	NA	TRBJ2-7	TGCGCCAGCAGCCCCCGTGGGGGGGGATTCGAGCAGTACTTC	CASSPRGGGFEQYF
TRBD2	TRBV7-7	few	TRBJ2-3	TGTGCTAGCAGCTTTAGCGGGAGTGGCACAGATACGCAGTATTTT	CASSFSGSGTDTQYF
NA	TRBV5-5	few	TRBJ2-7	TGTGCCAGCAGCTTCGGGGTGTCCTACGAGCAGTACTTC	CASSFGVSYEQYF
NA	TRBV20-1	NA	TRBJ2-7	TGCAGTGCTAGTAGGGAGTCCGAGCAGTACTTC	CSASRESEQYF
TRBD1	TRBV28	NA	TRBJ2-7	TGTGCCAGCAGTCTCCCCGGACAGGGATCCTACGAGCAGTACTTC	CASSLPGQGSYEQYF
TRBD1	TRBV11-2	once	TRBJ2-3	TGTGCCAGCAGCTCCCCGGGGACAGGGGCGCAAGATACGCAGTATTTT	CASSSPGTGAQDTQYF
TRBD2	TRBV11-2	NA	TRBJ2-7	TGTGCCAGCAGCTTAGTTCTAGCGGGAGGTCAGGAGCAGTACTTC	CASSLVLAGGQEQYF
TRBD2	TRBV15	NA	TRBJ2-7	TGTGCCACCAGCAGAGTTAGCGGGAGCGAGCAGTACTTC	CATSRVSGSEQYF
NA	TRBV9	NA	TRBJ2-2	TGTGCCAGCAGCGTAGGATGGACACCTCTTTCCGCCGGGGAGCTGTTTTTT	CASSVGWTPLSAGELFF
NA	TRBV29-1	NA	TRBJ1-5	TGCAGCGTTGTCTCCGGGTCTAGCAATCAGCCCCAGCATTTT	CSVVSGSSNQPQHF
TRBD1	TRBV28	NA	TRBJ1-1	TGTGCCAGCAGTTATGAGGGGGCAGTAATCACTGAAGCTTTCTTT	CASSYEGAVITEAFF
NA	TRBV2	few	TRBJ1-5	TGTGCCAGCAGTGAAGGGTTCGGGGGAAGCAATCAGCCCCAGCATTTT	CASSEGFGGSNQPQHF
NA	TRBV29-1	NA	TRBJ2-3	TGCAGCGTTGATTCAAGTTTAGGCGAAACGCAGTATTTT	CSVDSSLGETQYF
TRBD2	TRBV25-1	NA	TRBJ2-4	TGTGCCAGCAGTGCGGGGCAGGGAGGGACGGTAGCCAAAAACATTCAGTACTTC	CASSAGQGGTVAKNIQYF
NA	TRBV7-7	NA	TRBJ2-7	TGTGCTAGCAGCTTAGATCTCCTCTCCTACGAGCAGTACTTC	CASSLDLLSYEQYF
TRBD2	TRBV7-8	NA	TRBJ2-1	TGTGCCAGCAGCTTAGGGTGGCTAGCGGGAGGCAATGAGCAGTTCTTC	CASSLGWLAGGNEQFF
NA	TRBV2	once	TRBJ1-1	TGTGCCAGCAGTGAAGCGCTTGCGGGGAACACTGAAGCTTTCTTT	CASSEALAGNTEAFF
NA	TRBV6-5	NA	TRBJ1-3	TGTGCCAGCAGCTCAAGGGTGGCTGGAAACACCATATATTTT	CASSSRVAGNTIYF
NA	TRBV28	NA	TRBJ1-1	TGTGCCAGCAGTTTATCGACAGGCCGCACTGAAGCTTTCTTT	CASSLSTGRTEAFF
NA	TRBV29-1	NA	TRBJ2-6	TGCAGCGTTGAAGATGGCGGGTTTAACTCTGGGGCCAACGTCCTGACTTTC	CSVEDGGFNSGANVLTF
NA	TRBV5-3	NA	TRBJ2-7	TGTGCCAGAAGCTCCCTACAGGGCTCCTACGAGCAGTACTTC	CARSSLQGSYEQYF
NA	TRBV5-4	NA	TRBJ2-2	TGTGCCAGCAGCAGCCCTAGTGGGGGCACCGGGGAGCTGTTTTTT	CASSSPSGGTGELFF
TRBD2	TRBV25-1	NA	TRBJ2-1	TGTGCCAGCAGTGACCCCGGGACTAGGTACTCTGGGAGGAATGAGCAGTTCTTC	CASSDPGTRYSGRNEQFF
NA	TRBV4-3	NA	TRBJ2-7	TGCGCCAGCAGCCAAGTAAACGAGCAGTACTTC	CASSQVNEQYF
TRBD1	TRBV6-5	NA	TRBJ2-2	TGTGCCAGCAGTTGGCAGGGACAGGGGAGGACCGGGGAGCTGTTTTTT	CASSWQGQGRTGELFF
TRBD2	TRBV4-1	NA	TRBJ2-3	TGCGCCAGCAGCCAAGACTCTAGCGGGAGGGGCACAGATACGCAGTATTTT	CASSQDSSGRGTDTQYF
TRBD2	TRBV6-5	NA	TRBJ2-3	TGTGCCAGCAGCCGGACTAGCGGGAGGACAGATACGCAGTATTTT	CASSRTSGRTDTQYF